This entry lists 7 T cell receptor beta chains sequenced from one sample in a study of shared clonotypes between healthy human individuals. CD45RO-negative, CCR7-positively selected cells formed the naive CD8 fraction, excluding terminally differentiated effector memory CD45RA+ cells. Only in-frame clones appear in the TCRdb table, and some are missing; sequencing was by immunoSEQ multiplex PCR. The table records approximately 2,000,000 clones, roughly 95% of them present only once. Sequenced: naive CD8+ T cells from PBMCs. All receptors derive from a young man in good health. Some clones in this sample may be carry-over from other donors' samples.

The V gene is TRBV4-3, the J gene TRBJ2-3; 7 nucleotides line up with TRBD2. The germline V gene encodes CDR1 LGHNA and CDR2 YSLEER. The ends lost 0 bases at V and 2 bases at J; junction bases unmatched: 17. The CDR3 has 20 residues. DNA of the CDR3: TGCGCCAGCAGCCAAGACTTTCCCGCTAGCGGACCATTTCCCACAGATACGCAGTATTTT. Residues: CASSQDFPASGPFPTDTQYF.

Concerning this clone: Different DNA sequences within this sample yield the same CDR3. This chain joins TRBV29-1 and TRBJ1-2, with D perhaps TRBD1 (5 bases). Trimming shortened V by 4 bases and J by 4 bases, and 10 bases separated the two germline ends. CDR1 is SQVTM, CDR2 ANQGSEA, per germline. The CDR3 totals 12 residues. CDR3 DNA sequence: TGCAGCGTTGTTGGAGGGGCCTATGGCTACACCTTC. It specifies CSVVGGAYGYTF. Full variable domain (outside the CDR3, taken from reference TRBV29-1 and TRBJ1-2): SAVISQKPSRDICQRGTSLTIQCQVDSQVTMMFWYRQQPGQSLTLIATANQGSEATYESGFVIDKFPISRPNLTFSTLTVSNMSPEDSSIYLCSVVGGAYGYTFGSGTRLTVV.

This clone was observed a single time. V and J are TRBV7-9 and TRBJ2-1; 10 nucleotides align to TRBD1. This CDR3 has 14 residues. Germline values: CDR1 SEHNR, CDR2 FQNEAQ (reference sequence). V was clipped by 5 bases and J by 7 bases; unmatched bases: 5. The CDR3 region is CASSPRTGGNEQFF. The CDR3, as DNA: TGTGCCAGCAGCCCCCGGACAGGGGGTAATGAGCAGTTCTTC. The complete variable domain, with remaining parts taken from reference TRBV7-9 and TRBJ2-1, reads DTGVSQNPRHKITKRGQNVTFRCDPISEHNRLYWYRQTLGQGPEFLTYFQNEAQLEKSRLLSDRFSAERPKGSFSTLEIQRTEQGDSAMYLCASSPRTGGNEQFFGPGTRLTVL.

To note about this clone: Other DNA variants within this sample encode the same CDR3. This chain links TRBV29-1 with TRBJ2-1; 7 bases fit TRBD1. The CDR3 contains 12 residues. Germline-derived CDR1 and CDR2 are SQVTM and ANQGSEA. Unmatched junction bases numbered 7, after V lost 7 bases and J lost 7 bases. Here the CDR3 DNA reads TGCAGCGCGAGGACAGGTGGGAATGAGCAGTTCTTC. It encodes CSARTGGNEQFF.

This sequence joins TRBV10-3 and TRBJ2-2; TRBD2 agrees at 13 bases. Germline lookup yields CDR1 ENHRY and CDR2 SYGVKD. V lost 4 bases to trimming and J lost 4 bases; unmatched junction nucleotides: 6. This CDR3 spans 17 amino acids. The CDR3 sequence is CAISVGTSGIVTGELFF. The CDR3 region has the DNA TGTGCCATCAGTGTCGGGACTAGCGGGATTGTCACCGGGGAGCTGTTTTTT.

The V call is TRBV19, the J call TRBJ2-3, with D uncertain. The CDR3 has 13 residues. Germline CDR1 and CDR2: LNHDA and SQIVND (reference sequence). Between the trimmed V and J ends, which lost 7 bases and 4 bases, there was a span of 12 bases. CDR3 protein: CASTGHESDTQYF. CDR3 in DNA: TGTGCCAGTACGGGCCACGAGTCAGATACGCAGTATTTT.

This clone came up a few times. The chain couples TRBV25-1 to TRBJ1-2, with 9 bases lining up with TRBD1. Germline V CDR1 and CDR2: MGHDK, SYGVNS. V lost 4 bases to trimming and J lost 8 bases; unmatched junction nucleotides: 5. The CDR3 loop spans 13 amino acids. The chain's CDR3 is CASSATGGRGYTF. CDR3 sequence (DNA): TGTGCCAGCAGTGCGACAGGGGGACGAGGCTACACCTTC.